This entry lists 4 T cell receptor beta chains sequenced from one sample in a study of cytomegalovirus exposure and HLA in healthy donors. The PCR had 60 Vbeta and 13 Jbeta primers. The table came from immunoSEQ multiplex PCR; TCRdb's copy has only in-frame clones and leaves some out. This sample has about 250,000 clones; about 80% occur once, and the top ten carry 0.3% to 0.35%. The sample taken for sequencing was PBMCs. The receptors were sampled from a girl aged 2-10 years in good health and CMV-seronegative.

The chain uses TRBV10-3 and TRBJ1-1; D call uncertain. The CDR3 length is 14 residues. Trimming left V 1 base short and J 4 bases short, with 10 bases between. The germline gives CDR1 ENHRY, CDR2 SYGVKD. CDR3 residues: CAISEWERSTEAFF. CDR3 bases: TGTGCCATCAGTGAGTGGGAGAGAAGCACTGAAGCTTTCTTT.

V is TRBV30 and J is TRBJ2-3, with D perhaps TRBD2 (5 bases). Germline assignment: CDR1 GTSNPN and CDR2 SVGIG (reference sequence). The V end was cut by 2 bases, the J end by 9 bases, with 18 bases between. The CDR3 is 14 residues long. The DNA of the CDR3 is TGTGCCTGGAGTCGACGGCGGGCCCCCTTCACGCAGTATTTT. This gives the protein CAWSRRRAPFTQYF. Full variable domain (outside the CDR3, taken from reference TRBV30 and TRBJ2-3): SQTIHQWPATLVQPVGSPLSLECTVEGTSNPNLYWYRQAAGRGLQLLFYSVGIGQISSEVPQNLSASRPQDRQFILSSKKLLLSDSGFYLCAWSRRRAPFTQYFGPGTRLTVL.

The chain employs TRBV20-1 and TRBJ2-7, with a tentative D call TRBD2 (6 bases). The CDR3 consists of 11 residues. Germline V gives CDR1 DFQATT, CDR2 SNEGSKA (reference sequence). V lost 6 bases and J lost 3, with 9 bases in between. As DNA, the CDR3 is TGCAGTGCCCAGGGACTCTACGAGCAGTACTTC. Its protein product is CSAQGLYEQYF.

This chain joins TRBV28 and TRBJ2-3, with 9 bases matching TRBD2. The CDR3 is 17 residues long. Trimming took 3 bases from V and 3 from J; bases not matched to a gene: 10. CDR1 MDHEN and CDR2 SYDVKM come from the germline V gene. The DNA of the CDR3 is TGTGCCAGCAGTTTCTCGGGTCTAGCGGGGTCGACAGATACGCAGTATTTT. Encoded protein: CASSFSGLAGSTDTQYF.